One and the same sample provided the 25 T cell receptor beta chains below, sequenced in a study of radiotherapy plus CTLA-4 blockade in lung cancer. TCRdb's copy holds only in-frame clones and misses some; the assay was immunoSEQ multiplex PCR. The table has roughly 77,000 clones, over 65% seen once; the top ten hold 9.9%. Sequencing was performed on peripheral blood, taken from a patient treated with radiotherapy plus ipilimumab. The receptors were sampled from a human donor with non-small cell lung cancer whose response to radiotherapy plus ipilimumab could not be evaluated.

The V call is TRBV5-1, the J call TRBJ2-5; TRBD1 might be the D (5 bases). V lost 1 base to trimming and J lost 5 bases, with 12 bases between them. Germline values: CDR1 SGHRS, CDR2 YFSETQ. The CDR3 spans 14 residues. DNA for the CDR3: TGCGCCAGCAGCTTGTTTTCATCAGGGGAGACCCAGTACTTC. This translates into CASSLFSSGETQYF.

The sample holds a few counts of this clone. The chain joins TRBV18 to TRBJ1-5; TRBD1 matches at 7 bases. V shed 1 base and J 5 bases; nucleotides not matched to a gene: 2. Germline V lookup: CDR1 KGHSH, CDR2 LQKENI. The CDR3 is 14 residues long. The CDR3 nucleotides are TGTGCCAGCTCACCACAAGGACAGGATCAGCCCCAGCATTTT. It encodes CASSPQGQDQPQHF.

This rearrangement joins TRBV4-2 to TRBJ1-1; a weak D match, TRBD1 (5 bases). Germline V gene sequence: CDR1 LGHNA, CDR2 YNFKEQ. The length of the CDR3 is 15 residues. V was shortened by 0 bases and J by 5 bases, with 13 bases between the two germline ends. This CDR3 reads CASSQDVGGGTEAFF. DNA of the CDR3: TGTGCCAGCAGCCAAGATGTGGGGGGGGGTACTGAAGCTTTCTTT.

The CDR3 region is CASSSEFGDSQNTEAFF. CDR3 in DNA: TGCGCCAGCAGCTCGGAGTTCGGGGACAGCCAGAACACTGAAGCTTTCTTT. The genes are TRBV5-1 and TRBJ1-1, with 7 nucleotides matching TRBD1. The CDR3 is 17 amino acids. V lost 3 bases and J lost 1; bases outside the gene matches: 12. Germline V lookup: CDR1 SGHRS, CDR2 YFSETQ.

The rearrangement joins TRBV4-2 to TRBJ2-2, with D tentatively TRBD1 (5 bases). V lost 6 bases and J lost 7, with 18 bases in between. The CDR3 contains 15 residues. Germline CDR1 LGHNA, CDR2 YNFKEQ. The CDR3 region has the DNA TGTGCCAGCAGTCACGCCGGGTTGGACAACGGGGAGCTGTTTTTT. Residues: CASSHAGLDNGELFF.

The chain combines TRBV7-2 with TRBJ2-1; maybe TRBD2 (6 bases). Germline CDR1 reads SGHTA; CDR2 reads FQGNSA. V was cut by 6 bases and J by 4 bases, with 19 bases left in between. The CDR3 sequence is 16 residues long. CDR3 in amino acids: CASRKMFQRVYNEQFF. The DNA for the CDR3 is TGTGCCAGCAGGAAAATGTTCCAGCGGGTGTACAATGAGCAGTTCTTC.

This clone was seen only a few times. CDR3 amino acids: CASSASTGGGNTIYF. Here the CDR3 DNA reads TGTGCCAGCAGCGCATCAACAGGGGGTGGAAACACCATATATTTT. The gene calls are TRBV6-1 and TRBJ1-3; TRBD1 matches 8 bases. The V gene's germline CDR1 is MNHNS and CDR2 SASEGT. V dropped 6 bases and J dropped 3; count of bases not matched to a gene: 7. The CDR3 consists of 15 residues.

This clone has just a few counts. The V gene is TRBV15, the J gene TRBJ2-1, with 7 bases that match TRBD2. Germline values: CDR1 LNHNV, CDR2 YYDKDF (reference sequence). The CDR3 extends over 15 amino acids. The trim removed 1 base at V and 5 bases at J, leaving 5 bases unmatched. This CDR3 is CATSRGTSENNEQFF. The CDR3 DNA reads TGTGCCACCAGCAGAGGCACTAGCGAGAACAATGAGCAGTTCTTC.

A single count supports this clone. V and J are TRBV5-1 and TRBJ1-4; the D gene is possibly TRBD1 (5 bases). The CDR3 extends over 16 amino acids. Germline loops: CDR1 SGHRS, CDR2 YFSETQ. Between the trimmed V and J ends, which lost 0 bases and 3 bases, there was a span of 12 bases. The CDR3 spells CASSLGRGVANEKLFF. As DNA, the CDR3 is TGCGCCAGCAGCTTGGGCCGGGGGGTAGCTAATGAAAAACTGTTTTTT.

This clone was seen a single time. Other DNA sequences in the sample encode the same CDR3. DNA of the CDR3: TGTGCCAGCAGCTCCTCGTTATCCTACGAGCAGTACTTC. This sequence encodes CASSSSLSYEQYF. The chain combines TRBV11-2 with TRBJ2-7; unclear D gene. The germline CDR1 and CDR2 sequences are SGHAT and FQNNGV. The CDR3 contains 13 residues. V was clipped by 4 bases and J by 1 base, with 8 bases between them. The full variable domain, in which reference TRBV11-2 and TRBJ2-7 provide the parts outside the CDR3, is EAGVAQSPRYKIIEKRQSVAFWCNPISGHATLYWYQQILGQGPKLLIQFQNNGVVDDSQLPKDRFSAERLKGVDSTLKIQPAKLEDSAVYLCASSSSLSYEQYFGPGTRLTVT.

In the case of this clone: Other DNA sequences in the sample encode the same CDR3. The chain links TRBV10-2 to TRBJ1-1, with a weak D call TRBD1 (5 bases). Germline V gene lookup returns CDR1 WSHSY and CDR2 SAAADI. V lost 4 bases and J lost 1, with 7 bases in between. The CDR3 is made up of 13 amino acids. As DNA, the CDR3 is TGCGCCAGCAGTGCAGGGCCGAACACTGAAGCTTTCTTT. It translates to CASSAGPNTEAFF.

The chain uses TRBV5-1 and TRBJ1-1; 7 bases map to TRBD1. The CDR3 totals 15 residues. Germline CDR1 reads SGHRS; CDR2 reads YFSETQ. The V segment lost 4 bases and the J segment 3 bases; nucleotides outside the gene matches: 9. The CDR3 coding sequence is TGCGCCAGCAGCACCAGACAGGGAAGGGACACTGAAGCTTTCTTT. It specifies CASSTRQGRDTEAFF.

CDR3 nucleotide sequence: TGTGCCAGCAGCCCTACCAGGGCCACAGATACGCAGTATTTT. It is translated as CASSPTRATDTQYF. The chain couples TRBV11-3 to TRBJ2-3; possible D gene TRBD1, 5 bases. There are 14 residues in the CDR3. The ends were cut back, 5 bases at V and 2 bases at J, with 11 bases in the middle. The V gene's germline CDR1 is SGHNT and CDR2 YENEEA.

The CDR3 DNA reads TGTGCCAGCAGGGCGGGACTAGCCCCCTCCTACGAGCAGTACTTC. It translates to CASRAGLAPSYEQYF. The chain couples TRBV28 to TRBJ2-7; 9 bases are shared with TRBD2. V dropped 6 bases and J dropped 0; count of bases not matched to a gene: 6. There are 15 residues in the CDR3. Germline CDR1 and CDR2: MDHEN and SYDVKM. The whole variable domain, filled in from reference TRBV28 and TRBJ2-7, reads DVKVTQSSRYLVKRTGEKVFLECVQDMDHENMFWYRQDPGLGLRLIYFSYDVKMKEKGDIPEGYSVSREKKERFSLILESASTNQTSMYLCASRAGLAPSYEQYFGPGTRLTVT.

The rearrangement joins TRBV2 to TRBJ2-1, with 13 bases identical to TRBD2. The CDR3 is made up of 15 amino acids. V lost 4 bases, J lost 6 bases, and 3 bases stayed unmatched. Germline CDR1 is SNHLY and CDR2 is FYNNEI. CDR3: CASSGGLAGLNEQFF. CDR3 in DNA: TGTGCCAGCAGTGGGGGACTAGCGGGACTCAATGAGCAGTTCTTC. The entire variable domain, with the rest obtained from reference TRBV2 and TRBJ2-1, is as follows: EPEVTQTPSHQVTQMGQEVILRCVPISNHLYFYWYRQILGQKVEFLVSFYNNEISEKSEIFDDQFSVERPDGSNFTLKIRSTKLEDSAMYFCASSGGLAGLNEQFFGPGTRLTVL.

The rearrangement uses TRBV7-2 and TRBJ2-7; D unclear. The CDR3 runs 12 residues. Deletions cut 2 bases from V and 6 bases from J, with 8 bases between. Per the germline V gene, CDR1 is SGHTA and CDR2 is FQGNSA. CDR3 protein: CASSLTRGEQYF. The CDR3 nucleotides are TGTGCCAGCAGCTTAACGCGTGGCGAGCAGTACTTC.

The chain joins TRBV28 to TRBJ1-2; D not resolved. Germline V lookup: CDR1 MDHEN, CDR2 SYDVKM. Trimming took 5 bases from V and 2 from J, leaving 24 bases between them. The CDR3 is 18 residues long. CDR3 region: CASSPYPEWRVSNYGYTF. The CDR3 DNA reads as TGTGCCAGCAGTCCCTACCCGGAGTGGCGGGTATCGAACTATGGCTACACCTTC.

This clone was seen a few times. This chain connects TRBV29-1 to TRBJ2-5, with TRBD2 as a possible D gene (6 bases). This CDR3 region has 14 residues. CDR1 is SQVTM and CDR2 is ANQGSEA in the germline V gene. V was clipped by 4 bases and J by 2 bases, with 14 bases between them. DNA for the CDR3: TGCAGCGTTGGTGGGGGGAGTTCACAAGAGACCCAGTACTTC. The encoded protein is CSVGGGSSQETQYF.

The chain recombines TRBV9 with TRBJ1-1; perhaps TRBD1 as D (6 bases). The ends were cut back, 2 bases at V and 6 bases at J, with 11 bases in the middle. This CDR3 contains 13 residues. Germline V gene sequence: CDR1 SGDLS, CDR2 YYNGEE. The CDR3 DNA reads TGTGCCAGCAGCGTCGTGGGGGCCCCTGAAGCTTTCTTT. Residues: CASSVVGAPEAFF.

This chain uses TRBV5-6 with TRBJ1-1; D uncertain. V shed 5 bases and J shed 4 bases, with 12 bases lying between them. The CDR3 consists of 13 residues. Germline CDR1 and CDR2: SGHDT and YYEEEE. This CDR3 is CASRHQATTEAFF. CDR3 nucleotides: TGTGCCAGCAGACACCAGGCGACCACTGAAGCTTTCTTT.

The CDR3 reads CASSGVGQVYGYTF. The CDR3 DNA sequence: TGTGCCAGCAGCGGGGTTGGACAGGTCTATGGCTACACCTTC. V gene TRBV9 combines with J gene TRBJ1-2, with TRBD1 identical over 7 bases. In germline, CDR1 is SGDLS, CDR2 YYNGEE. V gave up 3 bases and J gave up 4 bases; unmatched junction bases: 6. The CDR3 covers 14 residues.

Worth noting for this clone: In the same sample, other DNA sequences code for this CDR3. V and J are TRBV19 and TRBJ1-5; D perhaps matches TRBD1 (5 bases). Trimming took 5 bases from V and 0 from J, leaving 11 bases between them. CDR3 length: 15 residues. Germline values: CDR1 LNHDA, CDR2 SQIVND (reference sequence). The CDR3 DNA reads TGTGCCAGTAGTTATGGCAGGGATAGCAATCAGCCCCAGCATTTT. Its translation: CASSYGRDSNQPQHF. Complete variable domain (other parts from reference TRBV19 and TRBJ1-5): DGGITQSPKYLFRKEGQNVTLSCEQNLNHDAMYWYRQDPGQGLRLIYYSQIVNDFQKGDIAEGYSVSREKKESFPLTVTSAQKNPTAFYLCASSYGRDSNQPQHFGDGTRLSIL.

V is TRBV5-4 and J is TRBJ2-3; D perhaps matches TRBD2 (6 bases). The CDR3 runs to 14 residues. Germline V lookup: CDR1 SGHNT, CDR2 YYREEE (reference sequence). Trimming pared 4 bases from V and 3 bases from J, leaving 12 bases between. The DNA for the CDR3 is TGTGCCAGCAGCCGGGACTTCTATACAGATACGCAGTATTTT. It encodes CASSRDFYTDTQYF.

This clone has more than one count but fewer than ten. The chain is built from TRBV5-6 and TRBJ2-3; possible D gene TRBD1, 6 bases. V lost 6 bases and J lost 1, with 18 bases in between. Germline V lookup: CDR1 SGHDT, CDR2 YYEEEE. The length of the CDR3 is 16 residues. The CDR3 sequence is CASNTLFRQGTDTQYF. CDR3 nucleotide sequence: TGTGCCAGCAACACCCTATTCCGACAGGGCACAGATACGCAGTATTTT.

In this sample, this clone turned up once. The CDR3 nucleotides are TGTGCCAGCAGCGCACGGACAGATCATAATGAAAAACTGTTTTTT. As protein: CASSARTDHNEKLFF. The chain uses TRBV9 and TRBJ1-4, with D possibly TRBD1 on 6 matching bases. CDR1 SGDLS and CDR2 YYNGEE come from the germline V gene. The V gene lost 3 bases and the J gene lost 4 bases, with 13 bases spanning the gap. The CDR3 runs 15 residues.